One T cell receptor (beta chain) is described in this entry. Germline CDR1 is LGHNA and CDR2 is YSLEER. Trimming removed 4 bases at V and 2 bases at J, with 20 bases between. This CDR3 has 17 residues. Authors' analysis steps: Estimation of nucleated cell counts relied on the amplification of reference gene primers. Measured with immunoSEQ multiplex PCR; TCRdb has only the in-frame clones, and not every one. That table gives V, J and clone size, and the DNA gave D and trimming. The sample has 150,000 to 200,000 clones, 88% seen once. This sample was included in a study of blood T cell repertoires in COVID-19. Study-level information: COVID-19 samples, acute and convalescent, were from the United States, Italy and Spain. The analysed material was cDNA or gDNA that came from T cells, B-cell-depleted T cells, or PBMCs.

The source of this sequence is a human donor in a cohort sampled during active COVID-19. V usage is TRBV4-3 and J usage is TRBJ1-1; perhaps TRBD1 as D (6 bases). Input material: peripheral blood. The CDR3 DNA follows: TGCGCCAGCAGCCTACAAGGGGGTGGGGGAAAAAACACTGAAGCTTTCTTT. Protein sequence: CASSLQGGGGKNTEAFF.